The clone carrying this T cell receptor (beta chain) has just one count. Measured with immunoSEQ multiplex PCR; TCRdb has only the in-frame clones, and not every one. The profile shows 400,000 to 500,000 clones, 89% of them singletons. This entry is derived from a study of Ad26.COV2.S vaccination and SARS-CoV-2 variants. Noted treatment: roughly 20 received Ad26.COV2.S at low or high dose, single or two shots; about five received placebo; per-sample allocation not given. Samples analyzed were those drawn on day 63 after the first vaccine or placebo injection. The CDR3 is 16 residues long. Germline V gene data show CDR1 as SGHTA and CDR2 as FQGNSA. Between the trimmed V and J ends, which lost 3 bases and 10 bases, there was a span of 22 bases.

Sequenced material: peripheral blood, taken in a trial of Ad26.COV2.S vaccine versus placebo. The TCR originated in a person aged 18-65 years who received the Ad26.COV2.S COVID-19 vaccine or a placebo. The gene calls are TRBV7-2 and TRBJ2-1, with D maybe TRBD2 (5 bases). The CDR3 sequence is CASSLSHNHWGAEQFF. CDR3 DNA sequence: TGTGCCAGCAGCTTGTCCCATAATCATTGGGGAGCCGAGCAGTTCTTC. The full variable domain, in which reference TRBV7-2 and TRBJ2-1 provide the parts outside the CDR3, is GAGVSQSPSNKVTEKGKDVELRCDPISGHTALYWYRQSLGQGLEFLIYFQGNSAPDKSGLPSDRFSAERTGGSVSTLTIQRTQQEDSAVYLCASSLSHNHWGAEQFFGPGTRLTVL.